The rows below give T cell receptor beta chains drawn from one sample of a study of OX40 agonist ivuxolimab in advanced cancers. Generated by immunoSEQ multiplex PCR, the TCRdb table keeps only in-frame clones and is missing some. The data show 70,000 to 90,000 clones, about 88% seen once. The sample here was CD4+ or CD8+ T cells sorted from blood, taken in a trial of the OX40 agonist ivuxolimab. Receptors were obtained from an adult with an advanced solid tumor such as melanoma, head and neck, liver or kidney cancer. The CDR3 runs from the conserved cysteine through the conserved F or W. D genes are given only for firm matches. Some rows have no size entry. The others give once, few or many, or a class for an expanded clone.

D gene	V gene	clone size	J gene	CDR3 DNA	CDR3 protein
.	TRBV27	once	TRBJ1-1	TGTGCCAGCAGTTTATCGCCGATGGTCCCTGAAGCTTTCTTT	CASSLSPMVPEAFF
.	TRBV7-8	.	TRBJ1-6	TGTGCCAGCAGCAGACAAAAGGAATCACCCCTCCACTTT	CASSRQKESPLHF
.	TRBV7-2	.	TRBJ1-6	TGTGCCAGCAGCTTAGGGCAGAATAATTCACCCCTCCACTTT	CASSLGQNNSPLHF
TRBD1	TRBV11-2	.	TRBJ1-2	TGTGCCAGCAGCTTAGGACAGGGCGCCTATGGCTACACCTTC	CASSLGQGAYGYTF
.	TRBV7-9	.	TRBJ1-4	TGTGCCAGCAGCTTTGGGACGGAGGATAATGAAAAACTGTTTTTT	CASSFGTEDNEKLFF
.	TRBV30	.	TRBJ1-2	TGTGCCTGGAGTGTGGGCAGGGTGGATGGCTACACCTTC	CAWSVGRVDGYTF
.	TRBV18	.	TRBJ2-5	TGTGCCAGCTCACCTGGAGGGACAACCCGAGAGACCCAGTACTTC	CASSPGGTTRETQYF
.	TRBV18	.	TRBJ2-6	TGTGCCAGCGGGGACAAAGGCTCTGGGGCCAACGTCCTGACTTTC	CASGDKGSGANVLTF
.	TRBV28	.	TRBJ2-7	TGTGCCAGCAGTTTGCCCGGGAGCCTCTACGAGCAGTACTTC	CASSLPGSLYEQYF
.	TRBV10-2	.	TRBJ2-7	TGCGCCAGCAGGGACGTAGGATACGAGCAGTACTTC	CASRDVGYEQYF
TRBD1	TRBV29-1	.	TRBJ1-2	TGCAGCGTAACAGGGGGCCCACATGGCTACACCTTC	CSVTGGPHGYTF
.	TRBV9	.	TRBJ2-7	TGTGCCAGCACCCCCACCGGGGATTCCTACGAGCAGTACTTC	CASTPTGDSYEQYF
.	TRBV5-6	few	TRBJ1-6	TGTGCCAGCAGCTTGCCGGCCGCAAATTCACCCCTCCACTTT	CASSLPAANSPLHF
.	TRBV7-8	.	TRBJ1-5	TGTGCCAGCAGCTTAGCAGGGGAGGCTCGTCAGCCCCAGCATTTT	CASSLAGEARQPQHF
TRBD2	TRBV5-6	.	TRBJ2-7	TGTGCCAGCAGCAGCTATAGCGGGAGAACCACCTACGAGCAGTACTTC	CASSSYSGRTTYEQYF
.	TRBV5-1	.	TRBJ2-5	TGCGCCAGCAGTCTGATCTTGGCCGAAGAGACCCAGTACTTC	CASSLILAEETQYF
TRBD2	TRBV28	.	TRBJ2-1	TGTGCCAGCAGCCGACCCAGCGGGAGCACCTCCTCCTACAATGAGCAGTTCTTC	CASSRPSGSTSSYNEQFF
.	TRBV5-8	.	TRBJ1-2	TGTGCCAGCAGCTTGGGAGGAGGTCTTCAACGATCCTATGGCTACACCTTC	CASSLGGGLQRSYGYTF
.	TRBV7-2	.	TRBJ1-6	TGTGCCAGCAGCGCCCACAGGGTTGGCAATTCACCCCTCCACTTT	CASSAHRVGNSPLHF
.	TRBV2	.	TRBJ2-5	TGTGCCAGCAGCGGGGCCTTGGCCGAGACCCAGTACTTC	CASSGALAETQYF
.	TRBV5-1	.	TRBJ2-5	TGCGCCAGCAGCTTGGGGCAGCTGGGTGGAGAGACCCAGTACTTC	CASSLGQLGGETQYF
.	TRBV27	.	TRBJ1-1	TGTGCCAGCAGCCCTCAACCGGGGGGCACTGAAGCTTTCTTT	CASSPQPGGTEAFF